This T cell receptor (beta chain) was obtained from a study of metastatic and nonmetastatic thyroid tumors. As handled by the study authors: A classifier of distant metastasis in papillary thyroid cancer was built from CDR3 differences (across clinicopathological groups). TCRdb reanalyzed the PCR reads with MiXCR. TCRdb's processing, not the study's, gives the V and J calls here. Seen here are fewer than 15,000 clones, about 23% observed once, and the top ten hold approximately 8%. V lost 0 bases, J lost 7 bases, and 4 bases lay in between. Germline values: CDR1 SGHRS, CDR2 YFSETQ. CDR3 length: 12 amino acids. All patients were untreated before thyroid surgery.

The material sequenced was tumor tissue. The TCR comes from a female donor with papillary thyroid cancer or a benign thyroid nodule (not recorded which). Some clones in this sample may be carry-over from other donors' samples. This rearrangement joins TRBV5-1 to TRBJ2-2; no definite D call. The CDR3 DNA reads TGCGCCAGCAGCTTGGAGGGCGGGGAGCTGTTTTTT. Translating it yields CASSLEGGELFF.